This note documents a single TCR beta chain sequence. Its cognate antigen has yet to be identified. Base qualities are not at hand, and no much larger clone is one base apart. Counted from cysteine to phenylalanine, this CDR3 has 16 amino acids. Only CDR3 DNA remains: 48 bases, in frame from the first base. Taken from the germline V gene, the CDR1 and CDR2 loops are SGHAT and FQNNGV. V is pruned by 6 bases and J by 6 bases, leaving 9 bases of the junction without a gene match. This sample stems from a study of blood T cell repertoires in COVID-19 (dated by TCRdb to 2019 to 2021). Study-wide context: Collaborator samples came from the United States, Italy and Spain and covered acute and convalescent phases of COVID-19. A freely available public database, intended as a resource for researchers studying the immune response to SARS-CoV-2, is where the repertoires were released. Subjects who had been exposed to COVID-19, were actively infected with it, or had recovered from it provided the deeply sampled blood TCRbeta repertoires that made up the dataset. The material from the prospective study consisted of cDNA or gDNA derived from T cells, B-cell-depleted T cells, or PBMCs. The sample metadata nearly always contained a de-identified subject ID, COVID-19 status, age in years and sex. HLA class I and class II types, where available, came from metadata supplied by the sample provider rather than from assay-based typing. The samples were drawn from the first 160 participants of the ongoing ImmuneRACE study and from 1,200 or so subjects provided by 6 global collaborators.

General findings and caveats noted by the study authors: Clinical and demographic metadata were provided uncurated, with the amount varying by source and participant.

TCRbeta CDR3 regions were amplified from genomic DNA by means of the immunoSEQ Assay, a bias-controlled multiplex PCR. As for the authors' bioinformatics: Within the assay, amplification of reference gene primers was used to estimate how many nucleated cells each sample contained. To quantify the absolute abundance of each unique TCRbeta CDR3 rearrangement, sequence reads were collapsed and filtered. For each sample, productive Simpson clonality was calculated as the square root of Simpson's diversity index over productive rearrangements. This is the immuneACCESS table as TCRdb keeps it, with only in-frame sequences that have V and J called. A part of the clones is gone; compared with another copy, unresolved V genes explain less than half, and the rest is unexplained. The V and J calls and clone size come from that table; D and trimming were worked out from the DNA. This sample lists some 300,000 clones; 85% to 90% were detected once. Jointly, the top ten make up 6% to 8% of the sample.

One collaborating source in Seattle enrolled patients during active infection and followed them longitudinally through the course of disease. The collaborating institutions used their own protocols to collect whole blood in K2EDTA tubes. For TCRbeta analysis, collaborators shipped samples as frozen whole blood, isolated PBMCs, or DNA extracted from either of those sample types. The rearranged chain carries TRBV11-2 and TRBJ2-1, and TRBD2 matches 12 of the central bases. The origin of this receptor is a woman between 50 and 59 years old with COVID-19, enrolled during active disease. Sequencing was carried out using peripheral blood. The nucleotide sequence reads as follows: TGTGCCAGCAGACAGCCAACTAGCGGGAGGCCCAATGAGCAGTTCTTC. This is translated as CASRQPTSGRPNEQFF.